The T cell receptor beta chain under discussion was sequenced for a study of shared clonotypes between healthy human individuals. Study at large: Used for every donor were three CD4 naive, three CD4 memory, two CD8 naive and one CD8 memory plate.

Whole-study findings and limits: Investigators expected sequencing depth to affect clonotype sharing among donors. Shared clonotypes across all four donors exceeded non-shared ones in generation probability. Between a handful of donors, naive CD4 clonotypes were shared at a level of about 5%.

Sequenced by immunoSEQ multiplex PCR; TCRdb stores in-frame clones only, minus some. The repertoire holds under 1 million clones, with 90% to 97% as singletons. Deletions cut 6 bases from V and 1 base from J, with 10 bases between. From germline, CDR1 is WNHNN and CDR2 SYGVQD (reference sequence). This CDR3 spans 14 amino acids. In the naive CD8 group, cells lacked CD45RO and were positively selected for CCR7, so terminally differentiated effector memory CD45RA+ cells were left out. On this clone itself: What it binds is not known.

The sequenced sample consisted of naive CD8+ T cells sorted from blood. The chain joins TRBV10-1 to TRBJ2-4; D is unresolved. This TCR was recovered from a man younger than 40 in good health. The CDR3 bases are TGCGCCAGCAGCGATGGTAGCGCCAAAAACATTCAGTACTTC. Amino acid sequence: CASSDGSAKNIQYF.